The clone carrying this T cell receptor beta chain was detected many times. Its antigen is as yet unknown. The source of the sample is a study of T cell clonality in common variable immunodeficiency. The protocol was immunoSEQ multiplex PCR, while the TCRdb copy is restricted to in-frame clones and leaves out a portion. The sample shows tens of thousands of clones, none of them appearing just once. Points from the study as a whole: Reportedly, TCR beta sequences from common variable immunodeficiency showed fewer deletions and N-nucleotide insertions.

Patients and controls were mostly of Caucasian heritage. The TCR originated in a person between 18 and 75 years old in good health. Sequenced input: peripheral blood mononuclear cells.

The CDR3 protein is CSAQAGLAGGEQFF. The CDR3 DNA, read in part, is TGCAGTGCTCAAGCGGGACTAGCGGGGGGTGAG. The V call is TRBV20-1, the J call TRBJ2-1, with 15 bases identical to TRBD2. The read terminates 3 residues ahead of where the CDR3 ends, so the germline J gene completes it. Germline V gene sequence: CDR1 DFQATT, CDR2 SNEGSKA (reference sequence). There are 14 residues in the CDR3. The V and J ends lost 5 bases and 9 bases, in that order; junction bases with no gene match: 5.